Below are 26 T cell receptor beta chains sequenced from a single sample in a study of T cell responses to AZD1222 COVID-19 vaccine. Assay used: immunoSEQ multiplex PCR; TCRdb lists only in-frame clones, some missing. Of approximately 120,000 clones in the sample, roughly 86% are singletons; the top ten hold around 13%. This material consisted of peripheral blood, taken on day 0 of MenACWY control vaccination. The receptors here all came from an adult in good health.

The V and J genes are TRBV27 and TRBJ2-7; 8 bases are shared with TRBD1. This CDR3 contains 14 residues. Germline trimming cut 5 bases from V and 1 base from J; bases unmatched to any gene: 4. CDR1 is MNHEY and CDR2 is SMNVEV in the germline V gene (reference sequence). DNA for the CDR3: TGTGCCAGCAGTGGACAGGGACAATCCTACGAGCAGTACTTC. Its translation: CASSGQGQSYEQYF.

In this sample, this clone turned up once. The genes are TRBV30 and TRBJ2-7; 9 nucleotides line up with TRBD1. Germline assignment: CDR1 GTSNPN and CDR2 SVGIG (reference sequence). The CDR3 is made up of 14 amino acids. The J segment lost 8 bases and the V segment lost 1 base, leaving 9 bases of the junction unmatched. The CDR3 DNA reads TGTGCCTGGAGTGGAACAGGGGGCAGGTGGCAGCAGTACTTC. This sequence encodes CAWSGTGGRWQQYF. The variable domain in full, completed from reference TRBV30 and TRBJ2-7, reads SQTIHQWPATLVQPVGSPLSLECTVEGTSNPNLYWYRQAAGRGLQLLFYSVGIGQISSEVPQNLSASRPQDRQFILSSKKLLLSDSGFYLCAWSGTGGRWQQYFGPGTRLTVT.

This chain links TRBV12-5 with TRBJ2-1; 7 bases line up with TRBD2. The CDR3 has 15 residues. With 0 bases clipped from V and 4 bases from J, the junction kept 3 bases outside the gene matches. CDR1 and CDR2 from the germline V gene are LGHNT and FRNRAP. The CDR3 spells CASGLVSGGYNEQFF. The DNA for the CDR3 is TGTGCTAGTGGTTTGGTATCGGGGGGATACAATGAGCAGTTCTTC.

The CDR3: CASSLDGAGRTEAFF. CDR3 in DNA: TGTGCCAGCAGTTTAGACGGGGCAGGGAGGACTGAAGCTTTCTTT. V and J are TRBV28 and TRBJ1-1; D perhaps matches TRBD1 (5 bases). Germline V CDR1 and CDR2: MDHEN, SYDVKM. Trimming cost V 2 bases and J 5 bases, with 15 bases left between them. The CDR3 length is 15 residues.

For this clone: The same CDR3 can be traced to other DNA sequences in this sample. V and J are TRBV28 and TRBJ2-7; D remains ambiguous. CDR1 and CDR2 from the germline V gene are MDHEN and SYDVKM. This CDR3 contains 10 residues. The ends were cut back, 6 bases at V and 4 bases at J, with 4 bases in the middle. CDR3 in amino acids: CASSKYEQYF. For the CDR3, the DNA is TGTGCCAGCAGCAAATACGAGCAGTACTTC.

The chain is built from TRBV7-8 and TRBJ1-1; D gene unclear. Germline-derived CDR1 and CDR2 are SGHVS and FQNEAQ. V lost 7 bases and J 1 base, leaving 19 bases between the germline ends. The CDR3 runs 16 residues. The CDR3 coding sequence is TGTGCCAGCACCTCCGGATTGATAGACGGGAACACTGAAGCTTTCTTT. It encodes CASTSGLIDGNTEAFF.

J is TRBJ2-3 and V is TRBV29-1, with D perhaps TRBD1 (7 bases). The CDR3 spans 14 residues. V lost 4 bases, J lost 2 bases, and 13 bases lay in between. Per the germline V gene, CDR1 is SQVTM and CDR2 is ANQGSEA. In nucleotides, the CDR3 is TGCAGCGTTGGCAGGGGGGAGGTCACAGATACGCAGTATTTT. It codes for CSVGRGEVTDTQYF.

The V gene is TRBV7-9, the J gene TRBJ1-4; TRBD1 aligns across 8 bases. Per the germline V gene, CDR1 is SEHNR and CDR2 is FQNEAQ (reference sequence). The CDR3 has 16 residues. V was clipped by 4 bases and J by 4 bases; unmatched bases: 8. The CDR3 region is CASSSPDRASNEKLFF. Written as DNA, the CDR3 is TGTGCCAGCAGCTCCCCGGACAGGGCAAGTAATGAAAAACTGTTTTTT.

Here the CDR3 DNA reads TGTGCCAGCAGCAAGGTCGGAGGGGGCGGAAACACTGAAGCTTTCTTT. Translating it yields CASSKVGGGGNTEAFF. V usage is TRBV21-1 and J usage is TRBJ1-1; the DNA was not compared with TRBD1, the D call given in the table. TRBV21-1 has pseudogene status. CDR3 length: 16 amino acids.

The chain uses TRBV9 and TRBJ1-2; TRBD1 is a possible D gene (6 bases). V was shortened by 4 bases and J by 8 bases, with 24 bases between the two germline ends. The CDR3 has 16 amino acids. Germline CDR1 and CDR2: SGDLS and YYNGEE. This CDR3 is CASSPQLLAGERGYTF. CDR3 in DNA: TGTGCCAGCAGCCCGCAACTTTTAGCAGGGGAACGAGGCTACACCTTC.

About this clone itself: This CDR3 is also generated by other DNA sequences in the sample. The chain recombines TRBV10-2 with TRBJ2-1; 13 bases align to TRBD2. Germline-derived CDR1 and CDR2 are WSHSY and SAAADI. The CDR3 runs to 14 residues. V was pared by 7 bases and J by 4 bases, with 1 base of the junction left unmatched. The CDR3 is CASTLAGGYNEQFF. The CDR3 DNA is TGCGCCAGCACACTAGCGGGGGGGTACAATGAGCAGTTCTTC.

This clone was found once. The chain employs TRBV2 and TRBJ1-5; D gene unclear. Looked up from germline, CDR1 is SNHLY and CDR2 is FYNNEI. Trimming removed 1 base at V and 11 bases at J, with 24 bases between. This CDR3 region has 17 residues. The CDR3 DNA reads as TGTGCCAGCAGTGAAGAATTGGGCCGTCTGGATTTATCGGCCCAGCATTTT. This codes for CASSEELGRLDLSAQHF.

The rearrangement joins TRBV30 to TRBJ1-1, with 8 bases matching TRBD1. Trimming at V came to 5 bases and at J to 3 bases, leaving 8 bases not matched to a gene. The germline gives CDR1 GTSNPN, CDR2 SVGIG (reference sequence). CDR3 length: 14 amino acids. The CDR3 is CAWGTGGRHTEAFF. The CDR3 coding sequence is TGTGCCTGGGGAACAGGGGGAAGGCACACTGAAGCTTTCTTT.

The chain employs TRBV19 and TRBJ2-1; 8 bases line up with TRBD2. J lost 4 bases, V lost 3 bases, and 5 bases had no gene match. The CDR3 contains 15 residues. Germline V gene data show CDR1 as LNHDA and CDR2 as SQIVND (reference sequence). CDR3 nucleotide sequence: TGTGCCAGTAGTATTAGTAGCGGGATGTACAATGAGCAGTTCTTC. It yields the protein CASSISSGMYNEQFF.

This chain uses TRBV9 with TRBJ1-2; 7 bases match TRBD1. The trim removed 0 bases at V and 5 bases at J, leaving 4 bases unmatched. Germline V CDR1 and CDR2: SGDLS, YYNGEE. This CDR3 comprises 14 residues. The CDR3 DNA reads as TGTGCCAGCAGCGTAGCAGGGGGTCGGTATGGCTACACCTTC. Translation gives CASSVAGGRYGYTF.

V usage is TRBV6-6 and J usage is TRBJ1-1; D ambiguous. CDR3 length equals 13 residues. The germline gives CDR1 MNHNY, CDR2 SVGAGI (reference sequence). Trimming left V 6 bases short and J 3 bases short, with 11 bases between. CDR3 sequence reads: CASRPRGHTEAFF. CDR3 DNA: TGTGCCAGCAGACCCCGGGGTCACACTGAAGCTTTCTTT.

The chain employs TRBV19 and TRBJ1-5; tentatively, D is TRBD1 (6 bases). With 6 bases removed from V and 7 bases from J, the gap between germline ends came to 16 bases. The CDR3 spans 14 residues. CDR1 and CDR2 (germline): LNHDA, SQIVND (reference sequence). The DNA of the CDR3 is TGTGCCAGTAGCGTACAGGGAAGCGACCAGCCCCAGCATTTT. This translates into CASSVQGSDQPQHF.

This clone was seen once. The chain employs TRBV20-1 and TRBJ2-7; a weak D match, TRBD1 (5 bases). The length of the CDR3 is 11 residues. Trimming removed 6 bases from V and 3 bases from J, with 9 bases in between. Germline V gene sequence: CDR1 DFQATT, CDR2 SNEGSKA (reference sequence). CDR3 loop: CSADSRYEQYF. The CDR3 coding sequence is TGCAGTGCCGACAGCCGCTACGAGCAGTACTTC.

The genes are TRBV28 and TRBJ1-2; no reliable D call. Germline V gives CDR1 MDHEN, CDR2 SYDVKM. The CDR3 is made up of 12 amino acids. Deletions cut 4 bases from V and 4 bases from J, with 7 bases between. CDR3 amino acids: CASSYGSYGYTF. The CDR3 nucleotides are TGTGCCAGCAGTTATGGCAGCTATGGCTACACCTTC.

The chain couples TRBV27 to TRBJ1-1; D is perhaps TRBD1 (6 bases). The V end lost 2 bases, the J end lost 8 bases, and 9 bases lay between the germline ends. Germline V gives CDR1 MNHEY, CDR2 SMNVEV (reference sequence). This CDR3 is built from 12 residues. The chain's CDR3 is CASSLGGGEAFF. Here the CDR3 DNA reads TGTGCCAGCAGTTTAGGGGGGGGCGAAGCTTTCTTT.

This chain links TRBV11-1 with TRBJ2-1, with 7 bases identical to TRBD1. V lost 6 bases, J lost 4 bases, and 9 bases stayed unmatched. Germline assignment: CDR1 SGHAT and CDR2 FQDESV (reference sequence). The CDR3 length is 15 residues. CDR3 sequence (DNA): TGTGCCAGCAGAGCCGGGACAGCAGTATACAATGAGCAGTTCTTC. It yields the protein CASRAGTAVYNEQFF. The complete variable domain, with remaining parts taken from reference TRBV11-1 and TRBJ2-1, reads EAEVAQSPRYKITEKSQAVAFWCDPISGHATLYWYRQILGQGPELLVQFQDESVVDDSQLPKDRFSAERLKGVDSTLKIQPAELGDSAMYLCASRAGTAVYNEQFFGPGTRLTVL.

This chain joins TRBV11-2 and TRBJ2-7; D gene unclear. The CDR3 runs to 14 residues. Deletions cut 0 bases from V and 5 bases from J, with 11 bases between. Germline V gene lookup returns CDR1 SGHAT and CDR2 FQNNGV. The CDR3 here is CASSLDLVGNEQYF. The CDR3 DNA reads as TGTGCCAGCAGCTTAGATTTGGTAGGGAACGAGCAGTACTTC.

This clone is a singleton in its sample. This rearrangement joins TRBV18 to TRBJ1-3, with TRBD1 identical over 8 bases. This CDR3 spans 15 amino acids. Germline CDR1 KGHSH, CDR2 LQKENI. Trimming cost V 6 bases and J 0 bases; bases outside gene matches: 4. The CDR3 loop reads CASSSQGDSGNTIYF. For the CDR3, the DNA is TGTGCCAGCTCTTCACAGGGGGACTCTGGAAACACCATATATTTT.

The genes are TRBV5-1 and TRBJ1-6, with TRBD1 matching over 7 bases. The J segment lost 7 bases and the V segment lost 4 bases, leaving 14 bases of the junction unmatched. Germline V gene data show CDR1 as SGHRS and CDR2 as YFSETQ. The CDR3 runs 17 residues. CDR3: CASSDTRQGVKNSPLHF. The CDR3 coding sequence is TGCGCCAGCAGCGATACAAGACAGGGAGTCAAAAATTCACCCCTCCACTTT.

In DNA, the CDR3 is TGTGCCAGTAGTATACCCCTAAGGGGAGTTGAAAAACTGTTTTTT. Translation: CASSIPLRGVEKLFF. The chain recombines TRBV19 with TRBJ1-4, with D maybe TRBD1 (5 bases). CDR3 length: 15 amino acids. The V end lost 2 bases, the J end lost 7 bases, and 14 bases lay between the germline ends. CDR1 and CDR2 (germline): LNHDA, SQIVND (reference sequence).

V is TRBV30 and J is TRBJ1-1, with 7 nucleotides matching TRBD1. V gave up 3 bases and J gave up 1 base; unmatched junction bases: 2. Germline lookup yields CDR1 GTSNPN and CDR2 SVGIG (reference sequence). This CDR3 region has 13 residues. CDR3 nucleotides: TGTGCCTGGAGCGGACAGGCGAACACTGAAGCTTTCTTT. This sequence encodes CAWSGQANTEAFF.